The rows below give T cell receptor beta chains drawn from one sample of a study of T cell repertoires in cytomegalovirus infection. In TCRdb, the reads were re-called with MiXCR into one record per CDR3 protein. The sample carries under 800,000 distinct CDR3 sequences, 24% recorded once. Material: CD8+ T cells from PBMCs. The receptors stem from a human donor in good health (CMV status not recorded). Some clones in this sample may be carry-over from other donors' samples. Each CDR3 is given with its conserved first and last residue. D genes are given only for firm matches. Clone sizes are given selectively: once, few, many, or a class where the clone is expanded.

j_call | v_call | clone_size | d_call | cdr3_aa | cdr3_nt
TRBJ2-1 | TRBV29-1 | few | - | CSVEGTNEQFF | TGCAGCGTTGAGGGGACGAACGAGCAGTTCTTC
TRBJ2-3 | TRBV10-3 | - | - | CAISGGVDTDTQYF | TGTGCCATCAGTGGGGGCGTCGACACAGATACGCAGTATTTT
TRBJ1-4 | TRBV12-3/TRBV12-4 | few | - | CASRGTTELFF | TGTGCCAGCAGAGGGACGACGGAACTGTTTTTT
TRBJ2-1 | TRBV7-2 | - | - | CASSLNGAPTVEQFF | TGTGCCAGCAGCTTGAACGGGGCTCCGACGGTTGAGCAGTTCTTC
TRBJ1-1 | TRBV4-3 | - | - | CASSQDPGQMNTEAFF | TGCGCCAGCAGCCAAGATCCTGGACAGATGAACACTGAAGCTTTCTTT
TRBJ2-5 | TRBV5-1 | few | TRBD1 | CASSYPGQGDRETQYF | TGCGCCAGCAGCTACCCGGGACAGGGGGACAGAGAGACCCAGTACTTC
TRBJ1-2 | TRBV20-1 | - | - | CSASGSHGYTF | TGCAGTGCCAGCGGGTCTCATGGCTACACCTTC
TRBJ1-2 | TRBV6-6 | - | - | CASSPREYRNYGYTF | TGTGCCAGCAGCCCCCGAGAGTACCGAAACTATGGCTACACCTTC
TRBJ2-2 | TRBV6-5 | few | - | CASSYSEGTGELFF | TGTGCCAGCAGTTACTCTGAGGGTACCGGGGAGCTGTTTTTT
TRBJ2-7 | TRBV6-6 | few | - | CASSYSPLSSGLDYEQYF | TGTGCCAGCAGTTACTCCCCCTTATCAAGTGGATTAGACTACGAGCAGTACTTC
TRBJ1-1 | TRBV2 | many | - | CASNPRGVWAFF | TGTGCCAGCAACCCGAGAGGGGTATGGGCTTTCTTT
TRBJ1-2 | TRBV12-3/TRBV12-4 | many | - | CASSSYLGGYGYTF | TGTGCCAGCAGTTCCTACCTCGGCGGCTATGGCTACACCTTC
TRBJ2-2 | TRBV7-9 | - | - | CASAEAGELFF | TGTGCCAGCGCTGAGGCCGGGGAGCTGTTTTTT
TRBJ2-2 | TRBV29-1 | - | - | CSVVKGDTGELFF | TGCAGCGTCGTTAAGGGGGACACCGGGGAGCTGTTTTTT
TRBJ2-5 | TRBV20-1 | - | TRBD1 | CSVPDRGKETQYF | TGCAGTGTTCCGGACAGGGGGAAAGAGACCCAGTACTTC
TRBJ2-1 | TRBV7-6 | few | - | CASSLASAEQFF | TGTGCCAGCAGCTTAGCGAGTGCTGAGCAGTTCTTC
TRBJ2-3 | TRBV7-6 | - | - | CASNQDLILTDTQYF | TGTGCCAGCAACCAGGACTTAATACTCACAGATACGCAGTATTTT
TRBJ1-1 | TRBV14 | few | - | CASSQGKGQNTEAFF | TGTGCCAGCAGCCAAGGAAAGGGGCAGAACACTGAAGCTTTCTTT
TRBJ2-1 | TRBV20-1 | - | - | CSARAVDNEQFF | TGCAGTGCTAGAGCCGTCGACAATGAGCAGTTCTTC
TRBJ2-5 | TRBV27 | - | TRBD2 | CVSSPSSGDTQETQYF | TGTGTCAGCAGTCCCTCTAGCGGCGATACCCAAGAGACCCAGTACTTC
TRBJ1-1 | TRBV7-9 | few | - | CASSSPDPLMNTEAFF | TGTGCCAGCAGCTCCCCGGACCCACTTATGAACACTGAAGCTTTCTTT
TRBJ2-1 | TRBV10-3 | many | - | CAIGDSTVRSYNEQFF | TGTGCCATCGGGGATAGTACGGTGAGATCCTACAATGAGCAGTTCTTC
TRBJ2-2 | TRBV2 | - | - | CASSDGQAPVGELFF | TGTGCCAGCAGTGACGGGCAGGCCCCCGTCGGGGAGCTGTTTTTT
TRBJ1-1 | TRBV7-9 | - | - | CASNDPAVEAFF | TGTGCCAGCAACGACCCGGCAGTTGAAGCTTTCTTT
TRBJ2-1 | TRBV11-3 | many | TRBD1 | CASSLRGREQFF | TGTGCCAGCAGCCTGAGGGGGCGTGAGCAGTTCTTC
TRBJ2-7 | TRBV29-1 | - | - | CSAGLGVYEQYF | TGCAGCGCCGGGTTGGGGGTCTACGAGCAGTACTTC
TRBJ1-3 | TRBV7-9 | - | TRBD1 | CASSYTGASSGNTIYF | TGTGCCAGCAGCTACACAGGGGCCAGCTCTGGAAACACCATATATTTT
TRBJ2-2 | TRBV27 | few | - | CASSTRSNTGELFF | TGTGCCAGCAGTACCAGGTCGAACACCGGGGAGCTGTTTTTT
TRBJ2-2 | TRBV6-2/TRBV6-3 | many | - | CASSYLEGNFPTGELFF | TGTGCCAGCAGTTATTTAGAAGGCAACTTCCCGACCGGGGAGCTGTTTTTT
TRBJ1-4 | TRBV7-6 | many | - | CASSPRGWSTNEKLFF | TGTGCCAGCAGCCCACGTGGGTGGTCAACTAATGAAAAACTGTTTTTT
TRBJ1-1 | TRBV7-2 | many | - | CASILREPFLTEAFF | TGTGCCAGCATTCTACGGGAACCGTTTTTGACTGAAGCTTTCTTT
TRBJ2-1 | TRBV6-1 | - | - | CASSGAPWGYNEQFF | TGTGCCAGCAGTGGAGCTCCCTGGGGGTACAATGAGCAGTTCTTC
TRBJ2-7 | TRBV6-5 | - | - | CASTGTDSSYEQYF | TGTGCCAGCACCGGGACTGATAGCTCCTACGAGCAGTACTTC
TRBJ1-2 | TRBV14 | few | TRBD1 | CASSQAIGQAWSGGYTF | TGTGCCAGCAGCCAAGCCATTGGACAGGCCTGGAGTGGTGGCTACACCTTC
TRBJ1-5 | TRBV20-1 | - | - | CSARGRGRQPQHF | TGCAGTGCTAGAGGCCGGGGGCGGCAGCCCCAGCATTTT
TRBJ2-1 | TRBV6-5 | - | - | CASGRRGGLDEQFF | TGTGCCAGCGGGCGTAGGGGTGGCCTGGATGAGCAGTTCTTC
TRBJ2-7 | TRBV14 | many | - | CASSQYRVHEQYF | TGTGCCAGCAGCCAGTACAGGGTCCACGAGCAGTACTTC
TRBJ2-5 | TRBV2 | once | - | CASSEVQGRQETQYF | TGTGCCAGCAGTGAAGTGCAGGGACGTCAAGAGACCCAGTACTTC
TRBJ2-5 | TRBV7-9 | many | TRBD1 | CASSRDSQETQYF | TGTGCCAGCAGCCGGGACAGCCAAGAGACCCAGTACTTC
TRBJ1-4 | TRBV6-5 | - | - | CASSYSPYFREKGSNEKLFF | TGTGCCAGCAGTTATTCCCCATACTTCCGGGAGAAGGGGTCTAATGAAAAACTGTTTTTT